What follows are 15 T cell receptor beta chains derived from one specimen sequenced in a study of cytomegalovirus exposure and HLA in healthy donors. The PCR had 60 Vbeta and 13 Jbeta primers. The table came from immunoSEQ multiplex PCR; TCRdb's copy has only in-frame clones and leaves some out. The sample gives under 150,000 clones, around 78% of which show up once; about 1.7% is in the top ten. Sequenced sample: PBMCs. These receptors came from a woman between 40 and 50 years old in good health and CMV-seronegative.

The J gene is TRBJ2-7, the V gene TRBV28, with 7 positions matching TRBD2. V was pared by 3 bases and J by 0 bases, with 8 bases of the junction left unmatched. Germline CDR1 and CDR2: MDHEN and SYDVKM. The CDR3 has 16 amino acids. The CDR3 bases are TGTGCCAGCAGTTTTGGTGGGAGGGGCTACTCCTACGAGCAGTACTTC. Amino acid sequence: CASSFGGRGYSYEQYF.

The V gene is TRBV28, the J gene TRBJ2-1; 7 nucleotides line up with TRBD1. The CDR3 loop spans 14 amino acids. CDR1 and CDR2 (germline): MDHEN, SYDVKM. The V and J ends lost 5 bases and 5 bases, in that order; junction bases with no gene match: 6. CDR3 amino acids: CASSPVDRDNEQFF. The DNA for the CDR3 is TGTGCCAGCAGTCCAGTAGACAGGGACAATGAGCAGTTCTTC. Filled out from reference TRBV28 and TRBJ2-1, the complete variable domain reads DVKVTQSSRYLVKRTGEKVFLECVQDMDHENMFWYRQDPGLGLRLIYFSYDVKMKEKGDIPEGYSVSREKKERFSLILESASTNQTSMYLCASSPVDRDNEQFFGPGTRLTVL.

This clone was seen only a few times. The V and J genes are TRBV6-6 and TRBJ2-7; TRBD2 matches 11 bases. This CDR3 contains 15 residues. The V and J ends lost 3 bases and 3 bases, in that order; junction bases with no gene match: 4. The germline gives CDR1 MNHNY, CDR2 SVGAGI (reference sequence). The CDR3 sequence is CASSYWGLAVYEQYF. The CDR3 nucleotides read TGTGCCAGCAGTTATTGGGGACTAGCGGTCTACGAGCAGTACTTC.

This sequence joins TRBV6-5 and TRBJ2-1; TRBD2 agrees at 9 bases. This CDR3 is built from 15 residues. The trim removed 6 bases at V and 2 bases at J, leaving 5 bases unmatched. Germline assignment: CDR1 MNHEY and CDR2 SVGAGI. The CDR3 coding sequence is TGTGCCAGCAGACCTAGCGGGGAGACCTACAATGAGCAGTTCTTC. Translated, it gives CASRPSGETYNEQFF.

The chain combines TRBV19 with TRBJ2-6; TRBD1 matches at 12 bases. V shed 7 bases, J shed 4 bases, and the junction held 5 bases outside the gene matches. CDR1 is LNHDA, CDR2 SQIVND, per germline (reference sequence). This CDR3 contains 16 residues. The CDR3 is CASTGQGASGANVLTF. The CDR3 region has the DNA TGTGCCAGTACGGGACAGGGGGCGTCCGGGGCCAACGTCCTGACTTTC.

The genes are TRBV5-6 and TRBJ1-1; TRBD1 matches at 7 bases. V trimming: 4 bases; J trimming: 4 bases; junction bases outside the gene matches: 7. The germline V gene has CDR1 SGHDT and CDR2 YYEEEE. There are 14 residues in the CDR3. The CDR3 DNA reads TGTGCCAGCAGCCGTTCCGGGACAGCCACTGAAGCTTTCTTT. Translation gives CASSRSGTATEAFF.

The V and J genes are TRBV28 and TRBJ2-5; TRBD2 might be the D (7 bases). Per germline, CDR1 MDHEN and CDR2 SYDVKM. The CDR3 runs to 15 residues. The V gene lost 3 bases and the J gene lost 5 bases, with 16 bases spanning the gap. The CDR3 protein is CASSFGGGGGETQYF. Written as DNA, the CDR3 is TGTGCCAGCAGTTTCGGCGGCGGGGGCGGGGAGACCCAGTACTTC.

This rearrangement joins TRBV6-4 to TRBJ2-5; 11 bases fit TRBD2. Germline V gene data show CDR1 as MRHNA and CDR2 as SNTAGT. The junction had 4 bases not matched to a gene; V was cut back by 6 bases and J by 1 base. The CDR3 sequence is 15 residues long. The CDR3 DNA sequence: TGTGCCAGCAGCGCCGGGACTAGCGGCCAAGAGACCCAGTACTTC. This codes for CASSAGTSGQETQYF.

This clone showed up just a few times. The chain has TRBV7-6 and TRBJ2-7; TRBD1 might be the D (5 bases). The CDR3 is 14 amino acids. Per germline, CDR1 SGHVS and CDR2 FNYEAQ. V dropped 5 bases and J dropped 0 bases, with 11 bases sitting between them. DNA of the CDR3: TGTGCCAGCAGCCCCCGCGACAGCTCCTACGAGCAGTACTTC. Translated: CASSPRDSSYEQYF.

This chain connects TRBV27 to TRBJ1-1; D uncertain. The V gene's germline CDR1 is MNHEY and CDR2 SMNVEV (reference sequence). This CDR3 comprises 13 residues. V was shortened by 6 bases and J by 7 bases, with 15 bases between the two germline ends. Here the CDR3 DNA reads TGTGCCAGCAGGTTAATGTCGGGGATTGAAGCTTTCTTT. Its protein is CASRLMSGIEAFF.

This clone was picked up a small number of times. The genes are TRBV28 and TRBJ2-5; tentative D call: TRBD2 (5 bases). The J call is doubtful: the DNA matches TRBJ2-7 better. The germline V gene encodes CDR1 MDHEN and CDR2 SYDVKM. CDR3 length equals 13 residues. CDR3 protein: CASRPGNFYEQYF. The CDR3, as DNA: TGTGCCAGCAGGCCCGGGAACTTCTACGAGCAGTACTTC.

A remark on this clone: Other DNA variants within this sample encode the same CDR3. In DNA, the CDR3 is TGTGCCAGCAGTGACCGCCAGGACACTGAAGCTTTCTTT. It specifies CASSDRQDTEAFF. V usage is TRBV6-4 and J usage is TRBJ1-1; D unresolved. The CDR3 length is 13 residues. The germline gives CDR1 MRHNA, CDR2 SNTAGT. The germline V and J ends were trimmed by 2 bases and 3 bases, with 7 bases remaining between them.

The chain couples TRBV7-9 to TRBJ2-3; D is unclear. Trimming took off 5 bases at V and 6 bases at J, with 6 bases between the two ends. The CDR3 is made up of 11 amino acids. CDR1 is SEHNR, CDR2 FQNEAQ, per germline (reference sequence). As DNA, the CDR3 is TGTGCCAGCAGCCAGGCTGATACGCAGTATTTT. This gives the protein CASSQADTQYF.

J is TRBJ2-1 and V is TRBV19; 8 bases agree with TRBD1. This CDR3 has 15 amino acids. With V trimmed by 7 bases and J by 1 base, 6 bases remained unmatched. The V gene's germline CDR1 is LNHDA and CDR2 SQIVND (reference sequence). CDR3 sequence: CASTLDRGSYNEQFF. The CDR3, as DNA: TGTGCCAGTACTCTCGACAGGGGTTCCTACAATGAGCAGTTCTTC.

V gene TRBV5-1 combines with J gene TRBJ2-1; D perhaps matches TRBD2 (7 bases). The CDR3 is 16 residues long. The V gene's germline CDR1 is SGHRS and CDR2 YFSETQ. V was pared by 0 bases and J by 8 bases, with 18 bases between. The CDR3 loop is CASSLAVGGGVDEQFF. DNA of the CDR3: TGCGCCAGCAGCTTGGCCGTGGGGGGGGGCGTGGATGAGCAGTTCTTC.